This TCR beta chain was captured in a study of blood T cells in healthy people across ages. Trimming removed 3 bases at V and 8 bases at J, with 20 bases between. This CDR3 spans 16 amino acids. CDR1 MRHNA and CDR2 SNTAGT come from the germline V gene. Study-wide results and caveats: Unsorted PBMC material precluded a definitive naive versus antigen-experienced comparison.

A second PCR of about 7 to 12 cycles used a sample-barcoded 5' primer and a J-beta primer mix. Every sample gave at least 2.5 million paired-end reads containing CDR3. From the 5' RACE reads, TCRdb called clonotypes with MiXCR, one entry per CDR3 protein. In the table there are 750,000 or so distinct CDR3 sequences, approximately 25% of which are singletons. This clonotype has just a few counts. What it binds is not known. Another study also made use of these data, one on T cells of mothers and their children. From that study: A few healthy Caucasian mothers, along with their six children, were the donors. No clones detected were persistent microchimeric T cell clones.

J is TRBJ2-4 and V is TRBV6-4, with D possibly being TRBD1 (6 bases). This receptor was taken from a boy between 10 and 17 years old in good health. Sequencing was carried out using blood. The CDR3, as DNA: TGTGCCAGCAGTGATGGACCGACAGGTAGTAGGGACATTCAGTACTTC. This sequence encodes CASSDGPTGSRDIQYF.